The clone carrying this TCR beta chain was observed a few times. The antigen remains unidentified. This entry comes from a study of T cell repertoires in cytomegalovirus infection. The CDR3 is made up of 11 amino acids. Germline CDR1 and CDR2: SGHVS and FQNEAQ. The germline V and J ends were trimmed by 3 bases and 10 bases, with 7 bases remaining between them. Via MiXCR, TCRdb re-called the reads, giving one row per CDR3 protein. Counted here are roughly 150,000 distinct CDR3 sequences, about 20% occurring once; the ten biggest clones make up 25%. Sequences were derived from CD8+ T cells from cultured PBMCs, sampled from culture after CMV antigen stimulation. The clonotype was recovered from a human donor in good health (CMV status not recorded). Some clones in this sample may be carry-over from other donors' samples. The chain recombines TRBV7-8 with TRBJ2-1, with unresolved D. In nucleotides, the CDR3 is TGTGCCAGCAGCTTCCTGGTGGAGCAGTTCTTC. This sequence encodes CASSFLVEQFF.